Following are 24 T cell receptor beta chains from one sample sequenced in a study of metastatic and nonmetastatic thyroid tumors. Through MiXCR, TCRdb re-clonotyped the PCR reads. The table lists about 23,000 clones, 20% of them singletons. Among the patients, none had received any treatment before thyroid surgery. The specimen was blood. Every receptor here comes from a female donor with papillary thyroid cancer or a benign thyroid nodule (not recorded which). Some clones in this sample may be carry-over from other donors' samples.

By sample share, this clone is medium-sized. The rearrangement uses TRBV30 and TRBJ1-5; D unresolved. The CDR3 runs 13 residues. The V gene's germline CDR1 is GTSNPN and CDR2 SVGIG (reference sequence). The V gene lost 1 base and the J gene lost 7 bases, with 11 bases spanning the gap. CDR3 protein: CAWSGVGSQPQHF. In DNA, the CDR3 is TGTGCCTGGAGTGGGGTGGGCTCGCAGCCCCAGCATTTT.

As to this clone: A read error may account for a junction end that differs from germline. This chain's CDR3 is CAISFRDGAYEQYF. The CDR3 bases are TGTGCCATCAGTTTCAGGGACGGAGCCTACGAGCAGTACTTC. The chain is built from TRBV6-5 and TRBJ2-7; D may correspond to TRBD1 or TRBD2 (5 bases each). The CDR3 is 14 residues long. CDR1 and CDR2 from the germline V gene are MNHEY and SVGAGI.

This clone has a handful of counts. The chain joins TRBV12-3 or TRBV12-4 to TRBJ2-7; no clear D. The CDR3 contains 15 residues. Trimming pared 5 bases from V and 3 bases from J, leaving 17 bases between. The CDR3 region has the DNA TGTGCCAGCAGTCCCCGAGGCATGGGTTTCTACGAGCAGTACGTC. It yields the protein CASSPRGMGFYEQYV.

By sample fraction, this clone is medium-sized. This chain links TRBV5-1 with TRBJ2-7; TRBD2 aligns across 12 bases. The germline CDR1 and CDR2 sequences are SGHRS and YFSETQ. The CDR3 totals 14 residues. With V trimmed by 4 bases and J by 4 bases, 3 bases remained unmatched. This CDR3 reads CASSQGLAGYEQYF. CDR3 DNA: TGCGCCAGCAGCCAGGGACTAGCGGGTTACGAGCAGTACTTC.

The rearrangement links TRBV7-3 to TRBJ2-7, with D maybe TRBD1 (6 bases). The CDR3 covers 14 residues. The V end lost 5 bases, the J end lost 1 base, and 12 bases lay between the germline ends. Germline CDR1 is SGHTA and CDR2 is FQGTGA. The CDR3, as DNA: TGTGCCAGCAGCCCACAAGGGGGTTCCTACGAGCAGTACTTC. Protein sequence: CASSPQGGSYEQYF.

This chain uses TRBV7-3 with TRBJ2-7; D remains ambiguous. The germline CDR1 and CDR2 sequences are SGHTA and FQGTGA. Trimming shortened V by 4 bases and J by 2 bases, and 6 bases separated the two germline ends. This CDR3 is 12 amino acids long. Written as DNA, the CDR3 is TGTGCCAGCAGCTCCTCCCCCTACGAGCAGTACTTC. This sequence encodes CASSSSPYEQYF.

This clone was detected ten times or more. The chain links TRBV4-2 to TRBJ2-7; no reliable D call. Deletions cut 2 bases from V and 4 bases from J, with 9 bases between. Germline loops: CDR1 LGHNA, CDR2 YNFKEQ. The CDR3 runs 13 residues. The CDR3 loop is CASSQRTDYEQYF. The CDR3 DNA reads TGTGCCAGCAGCCAACGAACGGATTACGAGCAGTACTTC.

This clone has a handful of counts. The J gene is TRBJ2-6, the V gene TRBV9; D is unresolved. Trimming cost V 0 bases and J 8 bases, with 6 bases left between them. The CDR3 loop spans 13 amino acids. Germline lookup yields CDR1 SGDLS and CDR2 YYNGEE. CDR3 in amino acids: CASSVERSNVLTF. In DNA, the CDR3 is TGTGCCAGCAGCGTAGAACGGTCCAACGTCCTGACTTTC.

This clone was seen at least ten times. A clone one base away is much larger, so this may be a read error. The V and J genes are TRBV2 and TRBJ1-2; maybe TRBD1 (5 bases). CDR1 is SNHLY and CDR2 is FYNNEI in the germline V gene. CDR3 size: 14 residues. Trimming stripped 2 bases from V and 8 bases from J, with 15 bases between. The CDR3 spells CASSEKGQGQGYTF. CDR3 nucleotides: TGTGCCAGCAGTGAAAAGGGTCAGGGCCAGGGCTACACCTTC. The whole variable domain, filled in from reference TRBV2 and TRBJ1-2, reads EPEVTQTPSHQVTQMGQEVILRCVPISNHLYFYWYRQILGQKVEFLVSFYNNEISEKSEIFDDQFSVERPDGSNFTLKIRSTKLEDSAMYFCASSEKGQGQGYTFGSGTRLTVV.

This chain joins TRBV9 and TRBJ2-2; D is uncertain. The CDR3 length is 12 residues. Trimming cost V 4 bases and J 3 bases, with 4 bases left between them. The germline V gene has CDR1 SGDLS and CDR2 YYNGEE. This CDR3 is CASSLHTGELFF. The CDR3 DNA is TGTGCCAGCAGCCTTCACACCGGGGAGCTGTTTTTT.

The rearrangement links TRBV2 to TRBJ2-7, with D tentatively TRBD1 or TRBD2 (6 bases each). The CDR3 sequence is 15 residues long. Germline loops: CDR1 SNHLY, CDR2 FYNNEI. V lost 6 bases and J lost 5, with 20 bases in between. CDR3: CASSLGERGANEQYF. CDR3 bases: TGTGCCAGCAGCTTAGGCGAGAGGGGGGCTAACGAGCAGTACTTC.

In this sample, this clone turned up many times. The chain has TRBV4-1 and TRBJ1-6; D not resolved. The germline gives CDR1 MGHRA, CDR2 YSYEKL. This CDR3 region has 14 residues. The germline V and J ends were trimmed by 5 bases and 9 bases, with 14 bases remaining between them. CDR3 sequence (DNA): TGCGCCAGCAGCTCGCTCGGTGGTTCTTCACCCCTCCACTTT. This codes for CASSSLGGSSPLHF.

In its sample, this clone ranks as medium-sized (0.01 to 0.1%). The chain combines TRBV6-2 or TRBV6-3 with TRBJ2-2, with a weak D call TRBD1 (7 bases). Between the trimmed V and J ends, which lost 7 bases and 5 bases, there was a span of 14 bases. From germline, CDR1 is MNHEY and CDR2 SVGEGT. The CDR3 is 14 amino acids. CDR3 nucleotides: TGTGCCAGCACCCAGGGGGGAGAGACCGGGGAGCTGTTTTTT. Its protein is CASTQGGETGELFF.

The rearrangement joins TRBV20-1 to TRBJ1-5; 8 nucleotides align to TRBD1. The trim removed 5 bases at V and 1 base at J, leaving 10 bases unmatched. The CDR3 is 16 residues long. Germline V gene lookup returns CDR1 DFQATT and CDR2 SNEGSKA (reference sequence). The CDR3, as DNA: TGCAGTGCTTGGGGCAGGGGGCTAACGAGCAATCAGCCCCAGCATTTT. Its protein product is CSAWGRGLTSNQPQHF.

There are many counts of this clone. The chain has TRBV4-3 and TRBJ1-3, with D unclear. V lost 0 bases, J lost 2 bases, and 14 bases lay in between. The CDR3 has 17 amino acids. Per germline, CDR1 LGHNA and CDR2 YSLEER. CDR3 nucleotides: TGCGCCAGCAGCCAAGATCAGGTCGCTAGCCCTGGAAACACCATATATTTT. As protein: CASSQDQVASPGNTIYF.

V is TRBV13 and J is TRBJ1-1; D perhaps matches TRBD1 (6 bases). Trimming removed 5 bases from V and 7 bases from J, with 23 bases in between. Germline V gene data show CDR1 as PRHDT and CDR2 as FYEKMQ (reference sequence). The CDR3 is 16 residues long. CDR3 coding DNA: TGTGCCAGCAGCCGACCCAGGGGAGCGGCGGCGGGTGAAGCTTTCTTT. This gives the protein CASSRPRGAAAGEAFF.

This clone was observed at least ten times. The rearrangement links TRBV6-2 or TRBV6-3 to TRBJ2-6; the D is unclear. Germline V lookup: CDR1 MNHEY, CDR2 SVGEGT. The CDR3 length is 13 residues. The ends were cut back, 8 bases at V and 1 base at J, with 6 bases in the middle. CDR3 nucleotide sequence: TGTGCCAGCTGGTTATCTGGGGCCAACGTCCTGACTTTC. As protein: CASWLSGANVLTF.

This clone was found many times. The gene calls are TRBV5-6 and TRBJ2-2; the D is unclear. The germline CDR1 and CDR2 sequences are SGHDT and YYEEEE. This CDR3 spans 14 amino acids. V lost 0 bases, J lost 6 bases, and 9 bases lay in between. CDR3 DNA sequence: TGTGCCAGCAGCTTGGTTGGGTCTTCCGGGGAGCTGTTTTTT. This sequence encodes CASSLVGSSGELFF.

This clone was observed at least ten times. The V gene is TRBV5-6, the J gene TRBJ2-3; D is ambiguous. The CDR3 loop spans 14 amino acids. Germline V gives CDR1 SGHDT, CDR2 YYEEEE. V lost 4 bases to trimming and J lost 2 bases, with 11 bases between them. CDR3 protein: CASSPRRTTDTQYF. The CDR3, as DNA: TGTGCCAGCAGCCCGCGACGGACCACAGATACGCAGTATTTT. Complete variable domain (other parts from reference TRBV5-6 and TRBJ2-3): DAGVTQSPTHLIKTRGQQVTLRCSPKSGHDTVSWYQQALGQGPQFIFQYYEEEERQRGNFPDRFSGHQFPNYSSELNVNALLLGDSALYLCASSPRRTTDTQYFGPGTRLTVL.

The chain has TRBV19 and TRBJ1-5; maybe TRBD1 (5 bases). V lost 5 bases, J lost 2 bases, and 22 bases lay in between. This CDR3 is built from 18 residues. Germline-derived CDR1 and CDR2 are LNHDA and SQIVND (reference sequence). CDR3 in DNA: TGTGCCAGTAGTTCCGGACATGGGGCTGGAGGCGGCAATCAGCCCCAGCATTTT. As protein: CASSSGHGAGGGNQPQHF.

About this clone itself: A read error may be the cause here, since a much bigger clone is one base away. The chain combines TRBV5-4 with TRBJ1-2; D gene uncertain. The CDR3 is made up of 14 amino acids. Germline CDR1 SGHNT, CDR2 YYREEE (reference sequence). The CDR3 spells CARLSMTANYDYTF. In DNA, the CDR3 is TGTGCCAGACTTTCGATGACGGCGAACTATGACTACACCTTC.

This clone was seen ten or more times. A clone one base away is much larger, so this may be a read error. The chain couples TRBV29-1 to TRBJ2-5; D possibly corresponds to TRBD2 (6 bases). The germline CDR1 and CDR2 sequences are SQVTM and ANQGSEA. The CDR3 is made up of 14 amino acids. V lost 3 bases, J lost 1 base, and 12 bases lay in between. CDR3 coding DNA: TGCAGCGTTGACCGCGGGGACGGCCAAGAGACCCAGTACTTC. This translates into CSVDRGDGQETQYF.

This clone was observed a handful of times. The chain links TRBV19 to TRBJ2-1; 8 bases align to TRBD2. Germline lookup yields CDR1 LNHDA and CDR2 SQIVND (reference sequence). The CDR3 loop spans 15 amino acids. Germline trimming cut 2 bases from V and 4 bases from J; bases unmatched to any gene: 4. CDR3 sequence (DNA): TGTGCCAGTAGTATAAGATCGGGGGGGTACAATGAGCAGTTCTTC. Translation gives CASSIRSGGYNEQFF.

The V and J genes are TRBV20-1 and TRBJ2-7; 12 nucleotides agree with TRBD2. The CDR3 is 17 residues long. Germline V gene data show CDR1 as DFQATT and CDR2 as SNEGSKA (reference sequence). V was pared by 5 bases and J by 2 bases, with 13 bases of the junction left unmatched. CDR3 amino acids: CSAFNPSGGAFTYEQYF. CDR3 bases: TGCAGTGCTTTTAACCCTAGCGGGGGGGCCTTCACCTACGAGCAGTACTTC.